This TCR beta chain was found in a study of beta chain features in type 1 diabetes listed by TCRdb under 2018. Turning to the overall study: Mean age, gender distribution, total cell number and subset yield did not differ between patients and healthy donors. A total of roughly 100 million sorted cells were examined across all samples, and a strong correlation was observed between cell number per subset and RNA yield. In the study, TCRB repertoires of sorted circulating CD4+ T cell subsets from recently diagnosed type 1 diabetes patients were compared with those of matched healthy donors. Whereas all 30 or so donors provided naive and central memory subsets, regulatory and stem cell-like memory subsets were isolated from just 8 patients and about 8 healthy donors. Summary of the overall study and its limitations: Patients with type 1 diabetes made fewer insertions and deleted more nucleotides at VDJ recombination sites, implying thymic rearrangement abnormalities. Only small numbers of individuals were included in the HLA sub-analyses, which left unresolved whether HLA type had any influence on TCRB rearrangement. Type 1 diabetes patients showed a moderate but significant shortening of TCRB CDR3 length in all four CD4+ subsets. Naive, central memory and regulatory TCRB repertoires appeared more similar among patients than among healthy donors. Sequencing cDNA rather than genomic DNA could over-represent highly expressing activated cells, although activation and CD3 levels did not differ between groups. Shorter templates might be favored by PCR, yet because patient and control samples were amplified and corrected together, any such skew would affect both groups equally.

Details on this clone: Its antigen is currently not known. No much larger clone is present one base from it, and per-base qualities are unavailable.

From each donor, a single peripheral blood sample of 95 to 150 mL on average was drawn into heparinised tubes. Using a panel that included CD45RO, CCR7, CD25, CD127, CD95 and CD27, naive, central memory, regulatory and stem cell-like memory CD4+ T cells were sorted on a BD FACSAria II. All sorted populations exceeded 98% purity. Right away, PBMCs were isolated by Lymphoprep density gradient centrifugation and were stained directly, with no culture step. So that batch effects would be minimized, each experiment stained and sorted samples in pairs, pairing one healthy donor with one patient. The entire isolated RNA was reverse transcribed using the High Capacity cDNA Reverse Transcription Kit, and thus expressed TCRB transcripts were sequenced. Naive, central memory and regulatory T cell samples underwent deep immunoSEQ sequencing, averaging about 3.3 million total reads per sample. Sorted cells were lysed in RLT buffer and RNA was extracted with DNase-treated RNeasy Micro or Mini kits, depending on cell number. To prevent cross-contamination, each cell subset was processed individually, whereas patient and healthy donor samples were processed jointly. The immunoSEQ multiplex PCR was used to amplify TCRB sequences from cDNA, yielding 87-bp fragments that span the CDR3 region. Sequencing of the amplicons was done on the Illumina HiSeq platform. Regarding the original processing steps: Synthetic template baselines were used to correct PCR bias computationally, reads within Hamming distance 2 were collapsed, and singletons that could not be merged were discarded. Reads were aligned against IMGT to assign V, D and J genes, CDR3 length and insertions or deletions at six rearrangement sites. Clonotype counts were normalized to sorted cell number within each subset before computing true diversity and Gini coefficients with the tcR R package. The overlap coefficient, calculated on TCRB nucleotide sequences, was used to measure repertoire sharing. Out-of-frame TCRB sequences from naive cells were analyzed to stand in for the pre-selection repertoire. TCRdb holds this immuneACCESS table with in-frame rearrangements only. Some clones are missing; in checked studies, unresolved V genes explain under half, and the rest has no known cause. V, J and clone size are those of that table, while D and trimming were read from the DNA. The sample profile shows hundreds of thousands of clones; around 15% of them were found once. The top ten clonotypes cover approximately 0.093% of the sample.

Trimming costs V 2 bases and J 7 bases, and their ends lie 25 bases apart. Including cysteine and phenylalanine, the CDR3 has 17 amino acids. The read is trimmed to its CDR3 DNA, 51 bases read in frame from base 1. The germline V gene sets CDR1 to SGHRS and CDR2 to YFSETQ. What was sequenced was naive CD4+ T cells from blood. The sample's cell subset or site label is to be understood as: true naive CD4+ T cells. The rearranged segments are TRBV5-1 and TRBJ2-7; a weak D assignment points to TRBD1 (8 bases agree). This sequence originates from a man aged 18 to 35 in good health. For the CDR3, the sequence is CASSFHGTGQWTREQYF. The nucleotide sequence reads TGCGCCAGCAGCTTTCATGGGACAGGACAGTGGACTAGGGAGCAGTACTTC.